This TCR beta chain came from a study of STAT5B mutations in CD4+ large granular lymphocyte leukemia. Clones were read by immunoSEQ multiplex PCR, and TCRdb kept only the in-frame ones, dropping some. The sample has around 9,000 clones; roughly four fifths are singletons. The CDR3 sequence is 15 residues long. Looked up from germline, CDR1 is GTSNPN and CDR2 is SVGIG (reference sequence). V lost 2 bases and J 3 bases, leaving 14 bases between the germline ends. The chain couples TRBV30 to TRBJ2-1; D might be TRBD2 (6 bases). Specimen: PBMCs. The source of this sequence is a man between 60 and 75 years old with CD4+ T-cell large granular lymphocyte leukemia. CDR3 DNA sequence: TGTGCCTGGAGTCCAATAGCGGATTTCTACAATGAGCAGTTCTTC. Its translation is CAWSPIADFYNEQFF.